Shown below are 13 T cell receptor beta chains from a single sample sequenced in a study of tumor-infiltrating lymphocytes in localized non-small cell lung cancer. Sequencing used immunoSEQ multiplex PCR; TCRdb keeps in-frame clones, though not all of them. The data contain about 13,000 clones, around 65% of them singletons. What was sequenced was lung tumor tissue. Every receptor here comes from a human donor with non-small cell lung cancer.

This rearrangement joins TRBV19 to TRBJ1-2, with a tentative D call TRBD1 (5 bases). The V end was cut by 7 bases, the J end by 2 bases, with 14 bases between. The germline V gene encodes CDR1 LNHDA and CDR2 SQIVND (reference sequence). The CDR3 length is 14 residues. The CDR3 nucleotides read TGTGCCAGTACCCTAGGGACGGGAAACTATGGCTACACCTTC. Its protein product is CASTLGTGNYGYTF.

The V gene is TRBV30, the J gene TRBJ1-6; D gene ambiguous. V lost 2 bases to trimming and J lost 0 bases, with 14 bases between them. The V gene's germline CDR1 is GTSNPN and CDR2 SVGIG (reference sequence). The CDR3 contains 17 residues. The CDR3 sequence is CAWSTPPISSYNSPLHF. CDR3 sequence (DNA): TGTGCCTGGAGTACCCCCCCGATTAGCTCCTATAATTCACCCCTCCACTTT.

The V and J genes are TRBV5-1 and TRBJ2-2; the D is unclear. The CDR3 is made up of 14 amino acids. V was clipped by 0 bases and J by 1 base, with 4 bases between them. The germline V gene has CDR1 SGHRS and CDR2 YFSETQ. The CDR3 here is CASSLGQNTGELFF. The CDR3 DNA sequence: TGCGCCAGCAGCTTGGGTCAGAACACCGGGGAGCTGTTTTTT.

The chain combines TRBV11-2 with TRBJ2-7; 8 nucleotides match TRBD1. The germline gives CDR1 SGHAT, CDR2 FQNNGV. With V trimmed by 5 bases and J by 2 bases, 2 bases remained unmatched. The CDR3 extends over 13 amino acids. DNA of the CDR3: TGTGCCAGCAGCGGGGACAGGCCCTACGAGCAGTACTTC. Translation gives CASSGDRPYEQYF.

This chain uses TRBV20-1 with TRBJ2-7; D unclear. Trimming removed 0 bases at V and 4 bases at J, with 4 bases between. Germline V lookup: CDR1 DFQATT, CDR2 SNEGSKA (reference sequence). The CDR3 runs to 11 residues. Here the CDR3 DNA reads TGCAGTGCTAGAGACGGTTACGAGCAGTACTTC. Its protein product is CSARDGYEQYF.

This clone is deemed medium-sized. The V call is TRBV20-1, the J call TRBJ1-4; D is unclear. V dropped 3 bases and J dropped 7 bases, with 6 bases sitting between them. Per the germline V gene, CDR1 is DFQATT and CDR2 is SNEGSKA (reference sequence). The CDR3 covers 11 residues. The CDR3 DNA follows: TGCAGTGCTAGTTGGGCTGAAAAACTGTTTTTT. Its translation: CSASWAEKLFF.

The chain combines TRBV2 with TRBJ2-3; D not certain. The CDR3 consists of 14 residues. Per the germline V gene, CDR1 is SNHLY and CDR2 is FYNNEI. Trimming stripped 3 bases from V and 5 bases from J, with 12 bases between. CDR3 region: CASSDLLRVDTQYF. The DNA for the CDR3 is TGTGCCAGCAGTGACCTTCTACGAGTAGATACGCAGTATTTT.

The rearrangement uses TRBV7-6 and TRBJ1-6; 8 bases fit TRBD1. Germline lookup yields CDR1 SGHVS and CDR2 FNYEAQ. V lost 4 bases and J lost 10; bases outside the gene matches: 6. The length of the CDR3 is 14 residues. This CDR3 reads CASSSTGGTSPLHF. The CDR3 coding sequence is TGTGCCAGCAGCTCTACAGGGGGTACGTCACCCCTCCACTTT. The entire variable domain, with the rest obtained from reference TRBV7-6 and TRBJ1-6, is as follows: GAGVSQSPRYKVTKRGQDVALRCDPISGHVSLYWYRQALGQGPEFLTYFNYEAQQDKSGLPNDRFSAERPEGSISTLTIQRTEQRDSAMYRCASSSTGGTSPLHFGNGTRLTVT.

CDR3 protein: CASSFNQGSSGELFF. The CDR3 DNA reads TGTGCCAGCAGCTTCAATCAAGGGTCTTCCGGGGAGCTGTTTTTT. V gene TRBV7-9 combines with J gene TRBJ2-2, with D uncertain. This CDR3 spans 15 amino acids. CDR1 and CDR2 (germline): SEHNR, FQNEAQ (reference sequence). Trimming took off 3 bases at V and 6 bases at J, with 14 bases between the two ends.

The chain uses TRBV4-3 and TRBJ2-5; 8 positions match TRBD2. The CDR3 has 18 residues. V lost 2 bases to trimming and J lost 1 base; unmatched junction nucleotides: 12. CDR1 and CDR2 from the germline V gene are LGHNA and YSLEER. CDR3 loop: CASSQLLTRGEIQETQYF. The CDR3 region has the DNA TGCGCCAGCAGCCAACTATTAACGCGGGGGGAAATCCAAGAGACCCAGTACTTC.

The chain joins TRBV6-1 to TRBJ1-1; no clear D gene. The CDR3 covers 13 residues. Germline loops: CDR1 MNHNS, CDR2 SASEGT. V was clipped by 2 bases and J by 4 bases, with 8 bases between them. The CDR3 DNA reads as TGTGCCAGCAGTGAAATATTGGGCACTGAAGCTTTCTTT. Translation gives CASSEILGTEAFF.

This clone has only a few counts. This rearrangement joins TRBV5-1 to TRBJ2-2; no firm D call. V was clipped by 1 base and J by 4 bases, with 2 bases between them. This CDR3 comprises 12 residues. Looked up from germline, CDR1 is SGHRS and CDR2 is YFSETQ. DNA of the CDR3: TGCGCCAGCAGCTTGTCCACCGGGGAGCTGTTTTTT. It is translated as CASSLSTGELFF.

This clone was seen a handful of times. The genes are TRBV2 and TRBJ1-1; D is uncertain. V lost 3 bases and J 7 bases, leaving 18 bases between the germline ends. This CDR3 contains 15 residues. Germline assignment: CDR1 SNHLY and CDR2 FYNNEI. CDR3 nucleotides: TGTGCCAGCAGTGAGCAGTATAATCTCCCCGTTGAAGCTTTCTTT. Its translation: CASSEQYNLPVEAFF. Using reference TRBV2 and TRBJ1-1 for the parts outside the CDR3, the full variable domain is EPEVTQTPSHQVTQMGQEVILRCVPISNHLYFYWYRQILGQKVEFLVSFYNNEISEKSEIFDDQFSVERPDGSNFTLKIRSTKLEDSAMYFCASSEQYNLPVEAFFGQGTRLTVV.